This T cell receptor beta chain was profiled in a study of T cell repertoires in ileal Crohn's disease. Across the whole study: Patients had a median approximately 7.2-year disease duration, and roughly 40% were active smokers. About half received postoperative treatment, under 14 with thiopurines and 15 to 20 anti-TNF. Notes on the study in general: Active smokers at surgery had more clonal expansions than non-smokers.

Measured with immunoSEQ multiplex PCR; TCRdb has only the in-frame clones, and not every one. The sample contains several thousand clones, 74% of which appear only once. As to this clone: What it binds is not known.

Trimming pared 0 bases from V and 5 bases from J, leaving 13 bases between. CDR1 and CDR2 (germline): MNHEY, SVGAGI. This CDR3 has 15 residues. The specimen sequenced was ileal tissue. The genes are TRBV6-5 and TRBJ1-1; TRBD1 is a possible D gene (6 bases). This sequence originates from an adult with Crohn's disease. The CDR3 loop reads CASSYSQGGRTEAFF. The CDR3 DNA follows: TGTGCCAGCAGTTACTCACAGGGAGGGAGGACTGAAGCTTTCTTT.